The 11 T cell receptor beta chains below come from one sample, sequenced in a study of technical replicates of blood from a few donors. TCRdb's table, derived via immunoSEQ multiplex PCR, lists solely in-frame clones and lacks some. The data hold around 80,000 clones, with 95% to 98% observed a single time. The material sequenced was T cells isolated from PBMCs. Receptor source: a human donor in good health.

This clone occurred once. V is TRBV4-3 and J is TRBJ1-2; 7 nucleotides align to TRBD1. After removal of 0 bases from V and 4 bases from J, the junction contained 5 bases not matched to a gene. Germline V gene data show CDR1 as LGHNA and CDR2 as YSLEER. This CDR3 region has 15 residues. CDR3 sequence reads: CASSQDTGVGYGYTF. DNA for the CDR3: TGCGCCAGCAGCCAAGATACAGGGGTCGGCTATGGCTACACCTTC.

The rearrangement joins TRBV27 to TRBJ1-1, with 8 positions matching TRBD1. Trimming removed 0 bases from V and 13 bases from J; junction bases left unmatched: 7. CDR3 size: 13 residues. Germline V gene sequence: CDR1 MNHEY, CDR2 SMNVEV (reference sequence). The CDR3 region has the DNA TGTGCCAGCAGTTTATCCAGGGGGCGGGTTGGTTTCTTT. It is translated as CASSLSRGRVGFF.

The rearrangement joins TRBV5-8 to TRBJ1-1, with D possibly matching TRBD1 (6 bases). Germline assignment: CDR1 SGHTS and CDR2 YDEGEE. This CDR3 has 15 amino acids. Trimming cost V 0 bases and J 1 base, with 10 bases left between them. The CDR3 loop reads CASSLGLQGNTEAFF. As DNA, the CDR3 is TGTGCCAGCAGCTTGGGGCTACAGGGGAACACTGAAGCTTTCTTT.

J is TRBJ2-7 and V is TRBV7-9; TRBD2 matches 8 bases. Germline CDR1 SEHNR, CDR2 FQNEAQ (reference sequence). V lost 3 bases and J lost 7; bases outside the gene matches: 8. This CDR3 is built from 14 residues. CDR3 DNA sequence: TGTGCCAGCAGCTTCCGGGAGGGCCCGAAAGAGCAGTACTTC. Amino acid sequence: CASSFREGPKEQYF. Using reference TRBV7-9 and TRBJ2-7 for the parts outside the CDR3, the full variable domain is DTGVSQNPRHKITKRGQNVTFRCDPISEHNRLYWYRQTLGQGPEFLTYFQNEAQLEKSRLLSDRFSAERPKGSFSTLEIQRTEQGDSAMYLCASSFREGPKEQYFGPGTRLTVT.

J is TRBJ2-7 and V is TRBV6-1, with a possible D match to TRBD2 (6 bases). V was trimmed by 0 bases and J by 4 bases, leaving 13 bases between them. This CDR3 spans 15 amino acids. Germline lookup yields CDR1 MNHNS and CDR2 SASEGT. CDR3 protein: CASSEAPGREYEQYF. The CDR3 nucleotides read TGTGCCAGCAGTGAAGCGCCAGGACGGGAGTACGAGCAGTACTTC.

The chain uses TRBV9 and TRBJ2-7, with D hard to call. Germline V CDR1 and CDR2: SGDLS, YYNGEE. V was pared by 3 bases and J by 6 bases, with 10 bases between. The CDR3 runs 12 residues. The CDR3 spells CASSGLDVEQYF. CDR3 nucleotides: TGTGCCAGCAGCGGTTTAGATGTCGAGCAGTACTTC.

CDR3: CAWSKFFAGDKNQPQHF. As DNA, the CDR3 is TGTGCCTGGTCTAAATTTTTTGCAGGGGATAAGAATCAGCCCCAGCATTTT. The chain is built from TRBV30 and TRBJ1-5, with D maybe TRBD1 (6 bases). Germline V gene data show CDR1 as GTSNPN and CDR2 as SVGIG (reference sequence). Trimming took off 5 bases at V and 4 bases at J, with 24 bases between the two ends. This CDR3 spans 17 amino acids.

This chain links TRBV11-3 with TRBJ2-1, with TRBD2 matching over 8 bases. CDR1 and CDR2 from the germline V gene are SGHNT and YENEEA. V gave up 0 bases and J gave up 5 bases; unmatched junction bases: 6. The CDR3 loop spans 16 amino acids. Here the CDR3 DNA reads TGTGCCAGCAGCTTAGATGGGCTAGCGGGCCACAATGAGCAGTTCTTC. Its protein product is CASSLDGLAGHNEQFF.

The chain combines TRBV7-9 with TRBJ2-1; 9 nucleotides agree with TRBD1. With 4 bases clipped from V and 4 bases from J, the junction kept 5 bases outside the gene matches. CDR1 is SEHNR, CDR2 FQNEAQ, per germline (reference sequence). The CDR3 is 15 residues long. CDR3 protein: CASSSGTGQYNEQFF. CDR3 in DNA: TGTGCCAGCAGCTCCGGGACAGGGCAATACAATGAGCAGTTCTTC.

The CDR3 protein is CASTLGLASSYEQYF. For the CDR3, the DNA is TGTGCCAGCACTCTTGGACTAGCCTCGAGCTACGAGCAGTACTTC. The genes are TRBV6-1 and TRBJ2-7; 8 positions agree with TRBD2. Germline trimming cut 7 bases from V and 3 bases from J; bases unmatched to any gene: 11. The CDR3 spans 15 residues. Germline-derived CDR1 and CDR2 are MNHNS and SASEGT.

This chain links TRBV30 with TRBJ1-2; weak D call: TRBD1 (5 bases). Germline values: CDR1 GTSNPN, CDR2 SVGIG (reference sequence). The CDR3 has 14 amino acids. The V end lost 4 bases, the J end lost 5 bases, and 17 bases lay between the germline ends. The DNA for the CDR3 is TGTGCCTGGATGAACAGGAACTCGTTATATGGCTACACCTTC. It is translated as CAWMNRNSLYGYTF. The variable domain in full, completed from reference TRBV30 and TRBJ1-2, reads SQTIHQWPATLVQPVGSPLSLECTVEGTSNPNLYWYRQAAGRGLQLLFYSVGIGQISSEVPQNLSASRPQDRQFILSSKKLLLSDSGFYLCAWMNRNSLYGYTFGSGTRLTVV.